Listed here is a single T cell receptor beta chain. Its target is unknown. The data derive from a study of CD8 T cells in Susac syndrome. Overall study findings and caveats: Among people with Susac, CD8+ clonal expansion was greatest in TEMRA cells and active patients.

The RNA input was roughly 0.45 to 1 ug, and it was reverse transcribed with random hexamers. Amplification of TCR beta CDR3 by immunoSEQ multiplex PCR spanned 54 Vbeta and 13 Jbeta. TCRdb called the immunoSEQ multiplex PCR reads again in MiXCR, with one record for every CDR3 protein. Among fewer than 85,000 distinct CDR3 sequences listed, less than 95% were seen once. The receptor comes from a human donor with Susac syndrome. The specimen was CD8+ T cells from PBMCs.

CDR3 nucleotide sequence: TGTGCCAGCGGGGGTTCACCCCTCCACTTT. This sequence encodes CASGGSPLHF. V gene TRBV25-1 combines with J gene TRBJ1-6; D might be TRBD1 (5 bases). Germline V gene lookup returns CDR1 MGHDK and CDR2 SYGVNS. The CDR3 is 10 residues long. The V and J ends lost 8 bases and 9 bases respectively, with 5 bases between them.